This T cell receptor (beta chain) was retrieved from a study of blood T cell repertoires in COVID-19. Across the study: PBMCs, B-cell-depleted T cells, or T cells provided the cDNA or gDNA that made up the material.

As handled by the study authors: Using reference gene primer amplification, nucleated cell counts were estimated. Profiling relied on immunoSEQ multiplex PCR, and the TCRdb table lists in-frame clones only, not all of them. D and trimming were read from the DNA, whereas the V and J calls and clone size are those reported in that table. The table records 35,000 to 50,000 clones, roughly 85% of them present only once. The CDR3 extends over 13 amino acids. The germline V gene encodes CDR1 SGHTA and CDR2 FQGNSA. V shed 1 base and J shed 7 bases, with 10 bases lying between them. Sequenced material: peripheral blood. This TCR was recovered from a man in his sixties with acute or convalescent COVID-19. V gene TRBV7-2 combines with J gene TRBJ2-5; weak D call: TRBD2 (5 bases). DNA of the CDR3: TGTGCCAGCAGCTTAGAACTAGGAGGGACCCAGTACTTC. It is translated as CASSLELGGTQYF.